The T cell receptor beta chain under discussion was sequenced for a study of shared clonotypes between healthy human individuals. Each cell subset's genomic DNA was divided evenly among several immunoSEQ plates. Ten immunoSEQ deep assay plates were used to sequence unsorted PBMC DNA. Measured with immunoSEQ multiplex PCR; TCRdb has only the in-frame clones, and not every one. The sample records some 500,000 clones, 79% being singletons. V was cut by 1 base and J by 0 bases, with 4 bases left in between. The V gene's germline CDR1 is SGHAT and CDR2 FQNNGV. The CDR3 totals 14 residues. The rearrangement links TRBV11-2 to TRBJ2-4; the D is unclear. This clonotype was sampled from a woman aged 40 to 49 in good health. Some clones in this sample may be carry-over from other donors' samples. Source material: PBMCs. The CDR3 DNA follows: TGTGCCAGCAGCTTAGCTATAGCCAAAAACATTCAGTACTTC. Protein sequence: CASSLAIAKNIQYF.